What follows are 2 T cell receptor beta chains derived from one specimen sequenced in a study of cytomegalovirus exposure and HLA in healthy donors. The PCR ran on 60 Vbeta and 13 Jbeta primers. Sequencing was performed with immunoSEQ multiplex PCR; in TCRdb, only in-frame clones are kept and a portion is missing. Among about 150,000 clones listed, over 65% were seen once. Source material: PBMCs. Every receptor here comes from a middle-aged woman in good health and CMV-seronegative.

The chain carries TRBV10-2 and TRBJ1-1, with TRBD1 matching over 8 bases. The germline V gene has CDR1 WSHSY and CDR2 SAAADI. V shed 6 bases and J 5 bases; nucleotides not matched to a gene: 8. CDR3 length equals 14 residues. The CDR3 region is CASRRQGRWTEAFF. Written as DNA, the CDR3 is TGCGCCAGCAGGCGACAGGGGCGGTGGACTGAAGCTTTCTTT.

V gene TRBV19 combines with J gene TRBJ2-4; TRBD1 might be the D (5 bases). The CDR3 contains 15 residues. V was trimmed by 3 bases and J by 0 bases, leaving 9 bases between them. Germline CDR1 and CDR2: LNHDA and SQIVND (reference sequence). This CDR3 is CASSMTALAKNIQYF. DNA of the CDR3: TGTGCCAGTAGTATGACAGCTTTAGCCAAAAACATTCAGTACTTC.